These T cell receptor beta chains were read from a single sample in a study of beta chain features in type 1 diabetes. Sequencing used immunoSEQ multiplex PCR; TCRdb keeps in-frame clones, though not all of them. In the table there are around 200,000 clones, approximately 13% of which are singletons. What was sequenced was central memory CD4+ T cells from blood. The receptors were gathered from a woman aged 18-29 years in good health. The CDR3 runs from the conserved cysteine through the conserved F or W. D genes are given only for firm matches. Rows may omit the clone size; those that give it use once, few, many or a size class.

cdr3_aa cdr3_nt clone_size v_call d_call j_call
CASSQGDSGSSYNEQFF TGTGCCAGCAGCCAGGGGGATAGCGGGAGCTCCTACAATGAGCAGTTCTTC - TRBV7-3 TRBD2 TRBJ2-1
CASSPEDSSTDTQYF TGTGCCAGTAGTCCAGAGGACAGTAGCACAGATACGCAGTATTTT - TRBV19 - TRBJ2-3
CARRTGEYTEAFF TGTGCCAGGAGGACAGGGGAATACACTGAAGCTTTCTTT - TRBV2 TRBD1 TRBJ1-1
CASSLYRTGNTEAFF TGTGCCAGCAGCCTGTACCGGACAGGGAACACTGAAGCTTTCTTT few TRBV28 TRBD1 TRBJ1-1
CAWSGLGEAGEQYF TGTGCCTGGAGTGGGTTGGGGGAGGCGGGGGAGCAGTACTTC - TRBV30 - TRBJ2-7
CASSRTSGNYNEQFF TGTGCCAGCTCGCGGACTAGCGGGAACTACAATGAGCAGTTCTTC - TRBV18 TRBD2 TRBJ2-1
CASSQDRQGAGDGYTF TGTGCCAGCAGCCAAGATCGACAGGGGGCTGGTGATGGCTACACCTTC few TRBV4-2 TRBD1 TRBJ1-2
CASRSQGNTEAFF TGTGCCAGCCGTTCCCAGGGGAACACTGAAGCTTTCTTT - TRBV28 - TRBJ1-1
CASSDSLAGSYEQYF TGTGCCAGCAGTGACTCGTTAGCGGGTTCCTACGAGCAGTACTTC - TRBV2 TRBD2 TRBJ2-7
CATSRPPDRDNEQFF TGTGCCACCAGCAGGCCGCCGGACAGGGACAATGAGCAGTTCTTC few TRBV15 TRBD1 TRBJ2-1
CASRRELASYEQYF TGTGCCAGCAGGAGGGAACTCGCCTCCTACGAGCAGTACTTC few TRBV6-1 - TRBJ2-7
CASSLAGSEETQYF TGCGCCAGCAGCTTGGCCGGTAGTGAGGAGACCCAGTACTTC - TRBV5-1 - TRBJ2-5
CASGGGANTEAFF TGTGCCAGCGGTGGAGGGGCCAACACTGAAGCTTTCTTT few TRBV28 - TRBJ1-1
CASSQGLLAGGPWLPDTQYF TGCGCCAGCAGCCAAGGGTTGCTAGCGGGAGGGCCGTGGCTTCCAGATACGCAGTATTTT few TRBV4-1 TRBD2 TRBJ2-3
CASSSRTSGPTGELFF TGTGCCAGCAGCTCAAGGACTAGCGGGCCAACCGGGGAGCTGTTTTTT - TRBV5-4 TRBD2 TRBJ2-2
CASSPAASGRQETQYF TGTGCCAGCTCACCGGCTGCTAGCGGACGACAAGAGACCCAGTACTTC - TRBV18 TRBD2 TRBJ2-5
CASSLSVEQFF TGTGCCAGCAGCCTCTCAGTAGAGCAGTTCTTC few TRBV7-2 - TRBJ2-1
CASSSPSLAEHYEQYF TGTGCCAGCAGTTCTCCGAGTCTAGCGGAGCACTACGAGCAGTACTTC few TRBV27 TRBD2 TRBJ2-7
CASSPQLGQETQYF TGTGCCAGCTCACCACAACTAGGGCAAGAGACCCAGTACTTC - TRBV18 - TRBJ2-5
CATSTGTIYEQYF TGTGCCACCAGCACCGGGACAATCTACGAGCAGTACTTC - TRBV15 - TRBJ2-7
CSVERMGAPQETQYF TGCAGCGTTGAACGAATGGGGGCGCCCCAGGAGACCCAGTACTTC - TRBV29-1 - TRBJ2-5
CASRLMEGYTF TGTGCCAGCAGACTGATGGAGGGCTACACCTTC few TRBV13 - TRBJ1-2
CASSGLVNTGELFF TGTGCCAGCAGCGGACTAGTAAACACCGGGGAGCTGTTTTTT - TRBV5-6 TRBD2 TRBJ2-2
CASSLGRQHGELFF TGCGCCAGCAGCTTGGGGCGGCAGCACGGGGAGCTGTTTTTT few TRBV5-1 - TRBJ2-2
CASTPIDRDGPKETQYF TGTGCCAGCACCCCAATCGACAGGGATGGCCCTAAAGAGACCCAGTACTTC few TRBV21-1 - TRBJ2-5
CASSLTSGRNIQYF TGTGCCAGCAGCTTGACTAGCGGCCGGAACATTCAGTACTTC - TRBV11-2 TRBD2 TRBJ2-4
CASSQYRGNTEAFF TGTGCCAGCAGCCAATACAGGGGGAACACTGAAGCTTTCTTT few TRBV14 TRBD1 TRBJ1-1
CASSQLQGYGDQPQHF TGTGCCAGCAGCCAACTGCAGGGTTATGGGGATCAGCCCCAGCATTTT few TRBV4-2 - TRBJ1-5
CASRPDYRVDSNQPQHF TGCGCCAGCAGGCCGGATTACAGGGTCGACAGCAATCAGCCCCAGCATTTT few TRBV5-1 - TRBJ1-5
CATSRDRGTSGLQYF TGTGCCACCAGCAGAGATAGGGGGACTAGCGGGCTACAGTACTTC - TRBV15 TRBD2 TRBJ2-5
CASSADPGTGADEQYF TGTGCCAGCAGCGCAGACCCCGGGACAGGTGCCGACGAGCAGTACTTC - TRBV9 TRBD1 TRBJ2-7